This entry lists 21 T cell receptor beta chains sequenced from one sample in a study of graft-versus-host responses after intestinal transplantation (dated by TCRdb to 2020 to 2023). To prepare the library, the immunoSEQ multiplex PCR assay was applied. Entries here come from immuneACCESS through TCRdb and include only in-frame sequences with V and J called. Some clones fail to appear in such tables; in the studies checked, an unresolved V gene covers under half of the shortfall, and the cause of the remainder is unknown. This sample comprises 80,000 to 90,000 clones, approximately 92% of them detected only once. About 0.3% of the sample comes from the top ten. The sample's time point label, in plain terms: cells obtained before transplantation from donor or recipient. Which antigens these TCRs recognize remains unknown. The sample in question was unstimulated CD4+ T cells sorted from spleen or lymph node cells, obtained before intestinal transplant. Receptors were obtained from a human donor who received an intestinal transplant.

This clone showed up just once. The V and J genes are TRBV6-4 and TRBJ1-2; 9 nucleotides align to TRBD1. The V gene's germline CDR1 is MRHNA and CDR2 SNTAGT. Germline trimming cut 5 bases from V and 6 bases from J; bases unmatched to any gene: 7. The CDR3 length is 14 residues. CDR3 sequence reads: CASSLTGGRNGYTF. CDR3 nucleotide sequence: TGTGCCAGCAGTCTTACAGGGGGCAGGAATGGCTACACCTTC.

J is TRBJ1-1 and V is TRBV5-1; TRBD1 is a possible D gene (5 bases). Germline V gene sequence: CDR1 SGHRS, CDR2 YFSETQ. The CDR3 length is 12 residues. V lost 5 bases, J lost 6 bases, and 11 bases lay in between. The CDR3 coding sequence is TGCGCCAGCAGTCGAGGGGAAGCTGAAGCTTTCTTT. Amino acid sequence: CASSRGEAEAFF.

The chain links TRBV18 to TRBJ1-6; D is ambiguous. Germline CDR1 is KGHSH and CDR2 is LQKENI. Trimming left V 2 bases short and J 9 bases short, with 8 bases between. CDR3 length: 13 residues. The CDR3: CASSPRVTSPLHF. The CDR3 DNA reads TGTGCCAGCTCACCAAGGGTGACTTCACCCCTCCACTTT.

The chain couples TRBV5-4 to TRBJ2-1, with 11 bases aligning to TRBD2. Germline CDR1 is SGHNT and CDR2 is YYREEE (reference sequence). CDR3 length: 19 residues. V was pared by 0 bases and J by 6 bases, with 14 bases of the junction left unmatched. The CDR3 nucleotides read TGTGCCAGCAGCTTGGGGAGGCTGACGGGAACTAGCGGGAGCAATGAGCAGTTCTTC. The encoded protein is CASSLGRLTGTSGSNEQFF.

This chain connects TRBV10-3 to TRBJ1-2, with 7 bases aligning to TRBD1. Trimming cost V 6 bases and J 4 bases; bases outside gene matches: 14. The CDR3 consists of 16 residues. Germline CDR1 is ENHRY and CDR2 is SYGVKD. The DNA for the CDR3 is TGTGCCATCAGCCCGAGTGTTCGGGACAGCCTCTATGGCTACACCTTC. This sequence encodes CAISPSVRDSLYGYTF.

The gene calls are TRBV4-1 and TRBJ2-7, with D uncertain. Germline values: CDR1 MGHRA, CDR2 YSYEKL. The V end lost 3 bases, the J end lost 5 bases, and 20 bases lay between the germline ends. The CDR3 consists of 16 residues. In DNA form, the CDR3 reads TGCGCCAGCAGCCACATTAGGCGCCGCCGGATCGACGAGCAGTACTTC. It codes for CASSHIRRRRIDEQYF.

The chain is built from TRBV29-1 and TRBJ1-5; D gene ambiguous. V was trimmed by 1 base and J by 5 bases, leaving 9 bases between them. Germline CDR1 and CDR2: SQVTM and ANQGSEA. The CDR3 is 13 residues long. The CDR3 sequence is CSVEGSGDQPQHF. For the CDR3, the DNA is TGCAGCGTTGAAGGGAGCGGCGATCAGCCCCAGCATTTT.

The chain is built from TRBV19 and TRBJ2-1, with a tentative D call TRBD2 (5 bases). CDR3 length: 17 residues. The V gene's germline CDR1 is LNHDA and CDR2 SQIVND (reference sequence). V was cut by 6 bases and J by 4 bases, with 22 bases left in between. The CDR3 DNA reads TGTGCCAGTAGCAGGACCGGGATATCCATTAATTACAATGAGCAGTTCTTC. Translated, it gives CASSRTGISINYNEQFF.

The J gene is TRBJ2-1, the V gene TRBV11-2, with D possibly matching TRBD1 (6 bases). Germline lookup yields CDR1 SGHAT and CDR2 FQNNGV. V dropped 1 base and J dropped 4 bases, with 14 bases sitting between them. This CDR3 region has 16 residues. The CDR3 DNA follows: TGTGCCAGCAGCTTAGCTGTCGACAGGTTATACAATGAGCAGTTCTTC. This sequence encodes CASSLAVDRLYNEQFF.

The V and J genes are TRBV4-1 and TRBJ2-3; 7 positions agree with TRBD1. The J segment lost 1 base and the V segment lost 2 bases, leaving 9 bases of the junction unmatched. This CDR3 has 17 amino acids. CDR1 and CDR2 (germline): MGHRA, YSYEKL. The CDR3 here is CASSQKVLQGGTDTQYF. The CDR3 DNA is TGCGCCAGCAGCCAAAAGGTCCTCCAGGGGGGCACAGATACGCAGTATTTT.

The J gene is TRBJ1-5, the V gene TRBV19, with D possibly TRBD1 on 6 matching bases. With 4 bases removed from V and 6 bases from J, the gap between germline ends came to 10 bases. Germline CDR1 and CDR2: LNHDA and SQIVND (reference sequence). This CDR3 comprises 13 residues. The CDR3 nucleotides are TGTGCCAGTAGTAGGGGGGCGGCTCAGCCCCAGCATTTT. Translation gives CASSRGAAQPQHF.

The chain links TRBV29-1 to TRBJ2-1; 9 nucleotides agree with TRBD2. The CDR3 length is 19 residues. Germline V CDR1 and CDR2: SQVTM, ANQGSEA. Trimming took 2 bases from V and 2 from J; bases not matched to a gene: 16. CDR3 in amino acids: CSVENPRWTSVTTYNEQFF. The CDR3 DNA reads as TGCAGCGTTGAAAACCCCCGCTGGACTAGCGTGACTACCTACAATGAGCAGTTCTTC.

V and J are TRBV28 and TRBJ2-4; a weak D match, TRBD1 (6 bases). Trimming took 10 bases from V and 0 from J, leaving 16 bases between them. The V gene's germline CDR1 is MDHEN and CDR2 SYDVKM. This CDR3 contains 15 residues. CDR3 region: CATLAPGVAKNIQYF. Here the CDR3 DNA reads TGTGCCACCTTAGCCCCAGGGGTAGCCAAAAACATTCAGTACTTC.

V is TRBV7-9 and J is TRBJ2-3, with D unresolved. Trimming removed 5 bases from V and 2 bases from J, with 20 bases in between. CDR1 and CDR2 (germline): SEHNR, FQNEAQ (reference sequence). The length of the CDR3 is 17 residues. The CDR3 sequence is CASSTRPLFLLTDTQYF. In DNA form, the CDR3 reads TGTGCCAGCAGCACTCGCCCACTGTTCCTACTCACAGATACGCAGTATTTT.

This sequence joins TRBV19 and TRBJ1-6, with TRBD1 as a possible D gene (6 bases). From germline, CDR1 is LNHDA and CDR2 SQIVND (reference sequence). The CDR3 runs to 15 residues. Trimming pared 7 bases from V and 13 bases from J, leaving 23 bases between. CDR3 sequence reads: CASNPRGSIGVPLHF. As DNA, the CDR3 is TGTGCCAGTAACCCCAGGGGATCAATTGGAGTCCCCCTCCACTTT.

The CDR3 is CASSGYSNTEAFF. CDR3 bases: TGTGCCAGCAGTGGGTACTCGAACACTGAAGCTTTCTTT. V and J are TRBV27 and TRBJ1-1; D gene uncertain. The V end was cut by 5 bases, the J end by 1 base, with 8 bases between. CDR3 length equals 13 residues. The V gene's germline CDR1 is MNHEY and CDR2 SMNVEV (reference sequence).

The chain carries TRBV19 and TRBJ1-5, with D maybe TRBD1 (6 bases). With 5 bases removed from V and 0 bases from J, the gap between germline ends came to 17 bases. The CDR3 has 17 amino acids. The germline V gene has CDR1 LNHDA and CDR2 SQIVND (reference sequence). CDR3 DNA: TGTGCCAGTAGTGGCGGGGGGCTCTTTTATAGCAATCAGCCCCAGCATTTT. Translating it yields CASSGGGLFYSNQPQHF.

This clone was picked up one time. This sequence joins TRBV28 and TRBJ1-3; D is perhaps TRBD1 (5 bases). CDR3 length: 15 residues. Trimming removed 5 bases at V and 2 bases at J, with 13 bases between. Looked up from germline, CDR1 is MDHEN and CDR2 is SYDVKM. The DNA of the CDR3 is TGTGCCAGCAGTCTATTGGGGGGTGCTGGAAACACCATATATTTT. Protein: CASSLLGGAGNTIYF. The full variable domain, its missing parts supplied by reference TRBV28 and TRBJ1-3, is DVKVTQSSRYLVKRTGEKVFLECVQDMDHENMFWYRQDPGLGLRLIYFSYDVKMKEKGDIPEGYSVSREKKERFSLILESASTNQTSMYLCASSLLGGAGNTIYFGEGSWLTVV.

J is TRBJ2-5 and V is TRBV5-4, with a weak D call TRBD1 (6 bases). The J call may not be correct, given that the DNA end is closer to TRBJ2-7. From germline, CDR1 is SGHNT and CDR2 YYREEE (reference sequence). The CDR3 extends over 19 amino acids. CDR3 bases: TGTGCCAGCAGCCCCCCCGCGCGGAACCCACAGGGATTCGGCGGCGAGCAGTACTTC. Protein: CASSPPARNPQGFGGEQYF.

This rearrangement joins TRBV5-1 to TRBJ2-3; D is tentatively TRBD1 or TRBD2 (5 bases each). Looked up from germline, CDR1 is SGHRS and CDR2 is YFSETQ. This CDR3 spans 15 amino acids. The ends were cut back, 1 base at V and 6 bases at J, with 15 bases in the middle. This chain's CDR3 is CASSLSPGEGDTQYF. CDR3 coding DNA: TGCGCCAGCAGCTTGTCGCCTGGAGAGGGGGATACGCAGTATTTT.

This chain joins TRBV9 and TRBJ1-2; the D is unclear. The germline gives CDR1 SGDLS, CDR2 YYNGEE. Trimming shortened V by 7 bases and J by 4 bases, and 23 bases separated the two germline ends. This CDR3 has 16 residues. The DNA of the CDR3 is TGTGCCAGCTTAGATTGGCACTCAAGAAAGACCTATGGCTACACCTTC. This codes for CASLDWHSRKTYGYTF.